Below, 32 T cell receptor beta chains from the same sample are listed, as sequenced in a study of cytomegalovirus exposure and HLA in healthy donors. Researchers ran the PCR with 60 Vbeta and 13 Jbeta primers. The data were produced by immunoSEQ multiplex PCR, yet TCRdb's version contains in-frame clones alone and is incomplete. The table has about 140,000 clones, roughly three fifths seen once. Sequenced sample: PBMCs. The receptors originated from a woman in her thirties or forties in good health and CMV-seronegative.

The chain carries TRBV7-2 and TRBJ2-1; 10 nucleotides match TRBD2. This CDR3 comprises 15 residues. V shed 2 bases and J 5 bases; nucleotides not matched to a gene: 3. The germline V gene encodes CDR1 SGHTA and CDR2 FQGNSA. CDR3 region: CASSLRTSGNNEQFF. The CDR3 DNA is TGTGCCAGCAGCTTACGGACTAGCGGAAACAATGAGCAGTTCTTC.

The chain is built from TRBV2 and TRBJ2-7; D is perhaps TRBD1 (7 bases). V gave up 1 base and J gave up 7 bases, with 14 bases separating them. The CDR3 loop spans 14 amino acids. CDR1 and CDR2 from the germline V gene are SNHLY and FYNNEI. For the CDR3, the DNA is TGTGCCAGCAGTGAAGTATCAGGGGGGCAGGAGCAGTACTTC. Amino acids: CASSEVSGGQEQYF.

This clone was detected only a few times. This chain connects TRBV30 to TRBJ2-5, with 9 bases matching TRBD1. This CDR3 region has 15 residues. J was trimmed by 2 bases and V by 4 bases; bases with no gene match: 8. Germline V lookup: CDR1 GTSNPN, CDR2 SVGIG (reference sequence). CDR3 amino acids: CAWMPGQGFQETQYF. For the CDR3, the DNA is TGTGCCTGGATGCCGGGACAGGGCTTTCAAGAGACCCAGTACTTC.

CDR3 loop: CASSFSGRGGAEAFF. DNA of the CDR3: TGTGCCAGCAGTTTTTCGGGACGGGGGGGCGCTGAAGCTTTCTTT. J is TRBJ1-1 and V is TRBV6-5; TRBD1 is a possible D gene (6 bases). This CDR3 region has 15 residues. Germline V gene data show CDR1 as MNHEY and CDR2 as SVGAGI. Trimming pared 4 bases from V and 6 bases from J, leaving 18 bases between.

This clone was seen a few times. The chain uses TRBV19 and TRBJ1-5; TRBD1 matches at 7 bases. CDR1 is LNHDA and CDR2 is SQIVND in the germline V gene (reference sequence). V lost 7 bases to trimming and J lost 7 bases; unmatched junction nucleotides: 10. The CDR3 is 14 amino acids. The CDR3 sequence: CASMGRQGRQPQHF. CDR3 sequence (DNA): TGTGCCAGTATGGGAAGACAGGGTCGACAGCCCCAGCATTTT.

The V call is TRBV2, the J call TRBJ2-6, with a weak D call TRBD2 (5 bases). Germline CDR1 reads SNHLY; CDR2 reads FYNNEI. V lost 0 bases and J lost 4, with 7 bases in between. The length of the CDR3 is 15 residues. The CDR3 loop reads CASSEATGGANVLTF. The CDR3 DNA sequence: TGTGCCAGCAGTGAAGCCACGGGGGGGGCCAACGTCCTGACTTTC.

The rearrangement uses TRBV7-9 and TRBJ2-2; D is perhaps TRBD1 (5 bases). Germline V CDR1 and CDR2: SEHNR, FQNEAQ (reference sequence). The CDR3 runs to 15 residues. Trimming left V 1 base short and J 0 bases short, with 6 bases between. CDR3 in amino acids: CASSLGGANTGELFF. CDR3 DNA: TGTGCCAGCAGCTTAGGGGGCGCGAACACCGGGGAGCTGTTTTTT.

V gene TRBV10-2 combines with J gene TRBJ2-7; 11 bases map to TRBD1. Germline loops: CDR1 WSHSY, CDR2 SAAADI. CDR3 length: 14 amino acids. V was clipped by 6 bases and J by 2 bases; unmatched bases: 3. DNA for the CDR3: TGCGCCAGCAGGCAGGGACAGGGGGCCTACGAGCAGTACTTC. It codes for CASRQGQGAYEQYF.

This chain joins TRBV6-6 and TRBJ2-2; TRBD1 agrees at 7 bases. The germline V gene has CDR1 MNHNY and CDR2 SVGAGI (reference sequence). This CDR3 region has 14 residues. With 10 bases clipped from V and 1 base from J, the junction kept 6 bases outside the gene matches. The CDR3 reads CAILGGLNTGELFF. For the CDR3, the DNA is TGTGCCATCCTAGGGGGCCTGAACACCGGGGAGCTGTTTTTT.

This clone was counted a few times. V is TRBV10-3 and J is TRBJ1-1, with unresolved D. The CDR3 spans 11 residues. The V gene's germline CDR1 is ENHRY and CDR2 SYGVKD. With 0 bases removed from V and 11 bases from J, the gap between germline ends came to 7 bases. Written as DNA, the CDR3 is TGTGCCATCAGTGAGTCAAGGGAGGCTTTCTTT. Its protein product is CAISESREAFF.

The chain couples TRBV12-5 to TRBJ1-1, with D possibly being TRBD1 (5 bases). The CDR3 spans 13 residues. V lost 2 bases to trimming and J lost 4 bases, with 8 bases between them. Germline V gene sequence: CDR1 LGHNT, CDR2 FRNRAP. The CDR3 here is CASGLYQGTEAFF. In DNA form, the CDR3 reads TGTGCTAGTGGTTTGTACCAGGGCACTGAAGCTTTCTTT.

The chain is built from TRBV13 and TRBJ1-4; the D gene is possibly TRBD1 (5 bases). This CDR3 is built from 12 residues. Per the germline V gene, CDR1 is PRHDT and CDR2 is FYEKMQ (reference sequence). Trimming removed 8 bases at V and 8 bases at J, with 12 bases between. In DNA, the CDR3 is TGTGCCAGCGCCCTGGGGGGGGAAAAACTGTTTTTT. Amino acids: CASALGGEKLFF. The full variable domain, in which reference TRBV13 and TRBJ1-4 provide the parts outside the CDR3, is AAGVIQSPRHLIKEKRETATLKCYPIPRHDTVYWYQQGPGQDPQFLISFYEKMQSDKGSIPDRFSAQQFSDYHSELNMSSLELGDSALYFCASALGGEKLFFGSGTQLSVL.

The chain combines TRBV7-6 with TRBJ1-1; 10 bases fit TRBD1. The V segment lost 5 bases and the J segment 6 bases; nucleotides outside the gene matches: 15. The CDR3 has 17 residues. The germline CDR1 and CDR2 sequences are SGHVS and FNYEAQ. The CDR3 region has the DNA TGTGCCAGCAGCCCTCAGACAGGGGGCTTGATGGACGCTGAAGCTTTCTTT. As protein: CASSPQTGGLMDAEAFF.

The V and J genes are TRBV4-3 and TRBJ1-2; no reliable D call. Looked up from germline, CDR1 is LGHNA and CDR2 is YSLEER. The CDR3 runs 15 residues. Trimming removed 1 base from V and 4 bases from J, with 13 bases in between. In DNA form, the CDR3 reads TGCGCCAGCAGCCAAGGGCGGGAAGGGAGCTATGGCTACACCTTC. Translation: CASSQGREGSYGYTF.

This rearrangement joins TRBV5-1 to TRBJ1-2; a weak D match, TRBD1 (5 bases). The germline V gene encodes CDR1 SGHRS and CDR2 YFSETQ. The CDR3 loop spans 14 amino acids. V lost 0 bases and J lost 3, with 9 bases in between. CDR3 in amino acids: CASSLGVRDYGYTF. The CDR3, as DNA: TGCGCCAGCAGCTTGGGTGTCAGGGACTATGGCTACACCTTC.

The chain couples TRBV25-1 to TRBJ2-5; D is unclear. This CDR3 contains 11 residues. Germline CDR1 and CDR2: MGHDK and SYGVNS. V was pared by 4 bases and J by 2 bases, with 2 bases between. The CDR3 nucleotides read TGTGCCAGCAGTGTACAAGAGACCCAGTACTTC. Translation gives CASSVQETQYF. Based on the CDR3 plus reference TRBV25-1 and TRBJ2-5, the full variable domain is EADIYQTPRYLVIGTGKKITLECSQTMGHDKMYWYQQDPGMELHLIHYSYGVNSTEKGDLSSESTVSRIRTEHFPLTLESARPSHTSQYLCASSVQETQYFGPGTRLLVL.

The CDR3 region is CASSVDGGKAFF. The CDR3 nucleotides read TGTGCCAGCAGCGTGGACGGGGGAAAAGCTTTCTTT. The chain combines TRBV5-4 with TRBJ1-1; a possible D gene is TRBD1 (5 bases). This CDR3 contains 12 residues. Germline lookup yields CDR1 SGHNT and CDR2 YYREEE (reference sequence). V dropped 4 bases and J dropped 9 bases, with 13 bases sitting between them.

This clone has just a few counts. The chain recombines TRBV28 with TRBJ2-7; the match to TRBD1 covers 10 bases. Germline trimming cut 6 bases from V and 10 bases from J; bases unmatched to any gene: 18. CDR1 is MDHEN, CDR2 SYDVKM, per germline. This CDR3 spans 16 amino acids. As DNA, the CDR3 is TGTGCCAGCAGCCTGACGTCGGGACAGGGGCGCCCTTTACAGTACTTC. It specifies CASSLTSGQGRPLQYF.

The CDR3: CSAEYTGELFF. The CDR3, as DNA: TGCAGTGCGGAGTACACCGGGGAGCTGTTTTTT. V gene TRBV20-1 combines with J gene TRBJ2-2; D is ambiguous. Germline V gene lookup returns CDR1 DFQATT and CDR2 SNEGSKA (reference sequence). Trimming left V 6 bases short and J 3 bases short, with 5 bases between. The CDR3 contains 11 residues.

The sample holds a few counts of this clone. The chain carries TRBV7-2 and TRBJ1-5; D perhaps matches TRBD1 (5 bases). The CDR3 spans 12 residues. V lost 6 bases and J 3 bases, leaving 6 bases between the germline ends. Germline V lookup: CDR1 SGHTA, CDR2 FQGNSA. The CDR3 spells CASRTDNQPQHF. The CDR3 DNA reads TGTGCCAGCAGGACAGACAATCAGCCCCAGCATTTT.

This clone has just a few counts. The chain joins TRBV9 to TRBJ1-1; no clear D. V lost 4 bases to trimming and J lost 1 base, with 14 bases between them. CDR3 length equals 15 residues. Germline lookup yields CDR1 SGDLS and CDR2 YYNGEE. The CDR3, as DNA: TGTGCCAGCAGCACATCCGAGAGGGCGAACACTGAAGCTTTCTTT. It encodes CASSTSERANTEAFF.

The V and J genes are TRBV5-6 and TRBJ2-5; weak D call: TRBD1 (6 bases). This CDR3 is built from 12 residues. V lost 3 bases, J lost 5 bases, and 8 bases lay in between. Germline V gene sequence: CDR1 SGHDT, CDR2 YYEEEE. The CDR3 nucleotides read TGTGCCAGCAGCTCAGGGGCGGAGACCCAGTACTTC. The encoded protein is CASSSGAETQYF. The full variable domain, its missing parts supplied by reference TRBV5-6 and TRBJ2-5, is DAGVTQSPTHLIKTRGQQVTLRCSPKSGHDTVSWYQQALGQGPQFIFQYYEEEERQRGNFPDRFSGHQFPNYSSELNVNALLLGDSALYLCASSSGAETQYFGPGTRLLVL.

This sequence joins TRBV6-5 and TRBJ2-2, with TRBD1 matching 9 bases. Germline V CDR1 and CDR2: MNHEY, SVGAGI. V lost 0 bases to trimming and J lost 5 bases; unmatched junction nucleotides: 1. This CDR3 is built from 15 residues. The CDR3 nucleotides are TGTGCCAGCAGTTACTCAGACAGGGGGACCGGGGAGCTGTTTTTT. It encodes CASSYSDRGTGELFF.

The J gene is TRBJ1-1, the V gene TRBV7-9, with 7 bases aligning to TRBD1. The CDR3 has 18 residues. In germline, CDR1 is SEHNR, CDR2 FQNEAQ (reference sequence). Germline trimming cut 3 bases from V and 5 bases from J; bases unmatched to any gene: 18. As DNA, the CDR3 is TGTGCCAGCAGCTTTAGGTCGACAGGGAGGTCGGTGGAAACTGAAGCTTTCTTT. Its translation is CASSFRSTGRSVETEAFF. Using reference TRBV7-9 and TRBJ1-1 for the parts outside the CDR3, the full variable domain is DTGVSQNPRHKITKRGQNVTFRCDPISEHNRLYWYRQTLGQGPEFLTYFQNEAQLEKSRLLSDRFSAERPKGSFSTLEIQRTEQGDSAMYLCASSFRSTGRSVETEAFFGQGTRLTVV.

The genes are TRBV4-3 and TRBJ1-2; TRBD1 matches at 7 bases. Trimming took 0 bases from V and 8 from J; bases not matched to a gene: 6. There are 14 residues in the CDR3. Looked up from germline, CDR1 is LGHNA and CDR2 is YSLEER. The CDR3 DNA reads as TGCGCCAGCAGCCAAGACAGGGGGGAATTGGGCTACACCTTC. Protein sequence: CASSQDRGELGYTF.

J is TRBJ1-1 and V is TRBV5-1; D is possibly TRBD1 (5 bases). V lost 0 bases and J lost 0, with 9 bases in between. Looked up from germline, CDR1 is SGHRS and CDR2 is YFSETQ. The CDR3 is 15 amino acids. The DNA for the CDR3 is TGCGCCAGCAGCTTGGAGGGGCGCATGAACACTGAAGCTTTCTTT. Translation gives CASSLEGRMNTEAFF.

This chain links TRBV5-1 with TRBJ2-7, with 9 bases lining up with TRBD2. Trimming cost V 8 bases and J 0 bases; bases outside gene matches: 3. The CDR3 covers 13 residues. Germline loops: CDR1 SGHRS, CDR2 YFSETQ. The DNA for the CDR3 is TGCGCCAGTAAGCGGGGGGACTCCTACGAGCAGTACTTC. Its translation is CASKRGDSYEQYF.

J is TRBJ1-1 and V is TRBV19; 10 nucleotides agree with TRBD1. V lost 8 bases and J lost 3; bases outside the gene matches: 3. Germline V CDR1 and CDR2: LNHDA, SQIVND (reference sequence). This CDR3 has 13 amino acids. This CDR3 is CASQGQGDTEAFF. The CDR3 nucleotides read TGTGCCAGTCAAGGACAGGGGGACACTGAAGCTTTCTTT.

The chain combines TRBV6-5 with TRBJ2-3; D call uncertain. Trimming removed 7 bases from V and 5 bases from J, with 13 bases in between. The CDR3 is made up of 13 amino acids. Germline CDR1 reads MNHEY; CDR2 reads SVGAGI. The CDR3 region is CASKETGGDTQYF. Here the CDR3 DNA reads TGTGCCAGCAAGGAGACCGGCGGAGATACGCAGTATTTT.

The chain is built from TRBV19 and TRBJ1-6; TRBD1 matches at 9 bases. The CDR3 covers 15 residues. Trimming took 6 bases from V and 8 from J; bases not matched to a gene: 8. Germline V CDR1 and CDR2: LNHDA, SQIVND (reference sequence). The CDR3, as DNA: TGTGCCAGTAGACAAGGGACAGGGAACTATTCACCCCTCCACTTT. Translated, it gives CASRQGTGNYSPLHF.

This clone was counted a few times. This chain uses TRBV7-8 with TRBJ1-5; 11 bases are shared with TRBD1. The CDR3 runs to 17 residues. V was clipped by 5 bases and J by 1 base; unmatched bases: 7. CDR1 is SGHVS, CDR2 FQNEAQ, per germline. In DNA form, the CDR3 reads TGTGCCAGCAGCACCGGACAGGGGGCAGGAAGCAATCAGCCCCAGCATTTT. As protein: CASSTGQGAGSNQPQHF.

Notes on this clone: Distinct nucleotide sequences in the sample also encode this CDR3. The chain has TRBV19 and TRBJ1-5; 7 bases line up with TRBD1. The CDR3 has 13 residues. J was trimmed by 4 bases and V by 5 bases; bases with no gene match: 2. CDR1 and CDR2 from the germline V gene are LNHDA and SQIVND (reference sequence). The CDR3 protein is CASSGDRNQPQHF. The CDR3 coding sequence is TGTGCCAGTAGTGGGGACAGAAATCAGCCCCAGCATTTT.